These 10 T cell receptor beta chains came from one sample sequenced in a study of blood T cell repertoires in COVID-19. Method: immunoSEQ multiplex PCR; TCRdb's copy keeps in-frame clones and lacks some. In the table there are under 400,000 clones, approximately 89% of which are singletons. Input material: PBMCs or T cells enriched from blood (not recorded which). These receptors were collected from a man in his forties or fifties in a cohort exposed to, infected with or recovered from COVID-19 (not recorded which).

V is TRBV3-1 (or the pseudogene TRBV3-2) and J is TRBJ2-2; D is perhaps TRBD2 (5 bases). The CDR3 is 17 amino acids. Germline V gives CDR1 LGHDT, CDR2 YNNKEL (reference sequence). Trimming left V 2 bases short and J 4 bases short, with 17 bases between. CDR3 coding DNA: TGTGCCAGCAGCCAATCCGCGGTCCGACTACTCACCGGGGAGCTGTTTTTT. It translates to CASSQSAVRLLTGELFF.

J is TRBJ2-7 and V is TRBV11-2; TRBD2 agrees at 10 bases. The V and J ends lost 7 bases and 0 bases, in that order; junction bases with no gene match: 3. Germline V gene sequence: CDR1 SGHAT, CDR2 FQNNGV. This CDR3 region has 14 residues. The CDR3 DNA reads TGTGCCAGCACGAGGACTAGCGGCTCCTACGAGCAGTACTTC. Translating it yields CASTRTSGSYEQYF.

This sequence joins TRBV7-2 and TRBJ1-1; 7 bases agree with TRBD1. CDR1 and CDR2 from the germline V gene are SGHTA and FQGNSA. CDR3 size: 13 residues. The trim removed 5 bases at V and 5 bases at J, leaving 5 bases unmatched. CDR3 sequence reads: CASSRGRLTEAFF. The CDR3 DNA is TGTGCCAGCAGCAGGGGGCGCCTGACTGAAGCTTTCTTT. The variable domain in full, completed from reference TRBV7-2 and TRBJ1-1, reads GAGVSQSPSNKVTEKGKDVELRCDPISGHTALYWYRQSLGQGLEFLIYFQGNSAPDKSGLPSDRFSAERTGGSVSTLTIQRTQQEDSAVYLCASSRGRLTEAFFGQGTRLTVV.

The J gene is TRBJ1-5, the V gene TRBV28; D not resolved. Looked up from germline, CDR1 is MDHEN and CDR2 is SYDVKM. This CDR3 has 15 residues. V gave up 8 bases and J gave up 1 base, with 15 bases separating them. The CDR3 DNA reads TGTGCCAGCGCATCGGGAGGAATGAGCAATCAGCCCCAGCATTTT. Translation gives CASASGGMSNQPQHF.

The chain recombines TRBV3-1 (or the pseudogene TRBV3-2) with TRBJ1-2; 7 nucleotides agree with TRBD1. Trimming took 4 bases from V and 4 from J; bases not matched to a gene: 6. The germline V gene has CDR1 LGHDT and CDR2 YNNKEL (reference sequence). The CDR3 has 14 residues. The DNA for the CDR3 is TGTGCCAGCAGCCTGACCGGGACAGTCTATGGCTACACCTTC. This encodes CASSLTGTVYGYTF.

This clone was picked up a small number of times. This chain connects TRBV28 to TRBJ2-1; 8 positions agree with TRBD2. The CDR3 consists of 16 residues. Trimming removed 4 bases from V and 8 bases from J; junction bases left unmatched: 13. Per germline, CDR1 MDHEN and CDR2 SYDVKM. CDR3 loop: CASSCRGLGGPDEQFF. Here the CDR3 DNA reads TGTGCCAGCAGTTGCCGGGGACTAGGGGGACCGGATGAGCAGTTCTTC.

The rearrangement joins TRBV5-4 to TRBJ2-5, with 10 positions matching TRBD2. V was pared by 3 bases and J by 4 bases, with 3 bases of the junction left unmatched. The CDR3 has 14 residues. Germline V gene sequence: CDR1 SGHNT, CDR2 YYREEE (reference sequence). Written as DNA, the CDR3 is TGTGCCAGCAGCTCGACTAGCGGGCCAGAGACCCAGTACTTC. Translating gives CASSSTSGPETQYF.

The rearrangement links TRBV3-1 (or the pseudogene TRBV3-2) to TRBJ1-6; 7 nucleotides match TRBD1. The trim removed 4 bases at V and 7 bases at J, leaving 7 bases unmatched. The CDR3 extends over 15 amino acids. The V gene's germline CDR1 is LGHDT and CDR2 YNNKEL (reference sequence). The CDR3 DNA sequence: TGTGCCAGCAGCCCGCGACAGGGACTGAATTCACCCCTCCACTTT. Amino acid sequence: CASSPRQGLNSPLHF.

This chain joins TRBV9 and TRBJ1-5, with 8 positions matching TRBD1. There are 15 residues in the CDR3. CDR1 is SGDLS and CDR2 is YYNGEE in the germline V gene. The V and J ends lost 0 bases and 6 bases, in that order; junction bases with no gene match: 5. CDR3 in DNA: TGTGCCAGCAGCGTAGGACAGGGGCTGGCTCAGCCCCAGCATTTT. This codes for CASSVGQGLAQPQHF. Drawing the rest from reference TRBV9 and TRBJ1-5, the complete variable domain is DSGVTQTPKHLITATGQRVTLRCSPRSGDLSVYWYQQSLDQGLQFLIQYYNGEERAKGNILERFSAQQFPDLHSELNLSSLELGDSALYFCASSVGQGLAQPQHFGDGTRLSIL.

V gene TRBV7-9 combines with J gene TRBJ1-2; 9 nucleotides align to TRBD1. This CDR3 region has 16 residues. Per the germline V gene, CDR1 is SEHNR and CDR2 is FQNEAQ (reference sequence). V lost 1 base and J lost 4; bases outside the gene matches: 7. The CDR3 reads CASSLEGDRAPYGYTF. CDR3 nucleotide sequence: TGTGCCAGCAGCTTAGAGGGGGACAGGGCTCCCTATGGCTACACCTTC.